This T cell receptor beta chain derives from a study of tumor-infiltrating lymphocytes in primary liver carcinoma. Study at large: Tissue type made little difference to sample yields of roughly 3.65 to 7.13 million productive TCRbeta reads. Study-level results: Merely some 8-25% of top clones spanned all five tumor regions.

Germline V CDR1 and CDR2: SGHNT, YYREEE (reference sequence). Trimming cost V 4 bases and J 5 bases, with 15 bases left between them. This CDR3 is built from 14 residues. Making TCR beta cDNA involved approximately 480 ng total RNA and a constant-region primer. Slightly modified ARM-PCR with three nested multiplex PCR rounds yielded TCR beta libraries. A C-beta reverse primer and TRBV1-TRBV30 forward primers served in each of the first two PCR rounds, at about 9 cycles apiece. TCRdb itself ran the multiplex PCR reads through MiXCR, one entry per CDR3 protein. The sample lists roughly 190,000 distinct CDR3 sequences, about 82% occurring once. This clonotype came up many times. Its antigen is unknown. Taking about 20-31 mg of unsorted bulk tissue, the authors co-extracted RNA and DNA. Every patient had chronic HBV infection and was treatment-naive. Samples were taken from five separate regions (per tumor).

The sequence derives from a man aged 35-49 years with primary liver carcinoma and hepatitis B virus infection. The chain carries TRBV5-4 and TRBJ1-1; unclear D gene. Sequencing was done on a sample of tumor tissue from primary liver carcinoma. The CDR3 DNA reads TGTGCCAGCAGCCCCGGACGGGAAGGAACTGAAGCTTTCTTT. Residues: CASSPGREGTEAFF.